Presented here are 23 T cell receptor beta chains from one specimen sequenced in a study of vaccination and CD4 T cells after COVID-19. Indicated treatment: 10-day PBMC culture with coronavirus spike peptide pools or control peptides (ViraFEST assay). Cultured CD4+ T cell DNA was sequenced using the Oncomine TCR Beta short-read assay. TCRdb itself ran the PCR reads through MiXCR, one entry per CDR3 protein. The data hold tens of thousands of distinct CDR3 sequences, with 38% observed a single time. Their antigen targets remain unknown. The specimen comprised CD4+ T cells from blood, cultured in vitro, sampled before SARS-CoV-2 vaccination. These TCRs come from a human donor who received a COVID-19 vaccine.

The V gene is TRBV10-3, the J gene TRBJ2-3; D is perhaps TRBD1 (5 bases). This CDR3 comprises 20 residues. Germline CDR1 and CDR2: ENHRY and SYGVKD. V lost 3 bases, J lost 0 bases, and 25 bases lay in between. CDR3 residues: CAISDPSRGGALTSTDTQYF. The CDR3 DNA sequence: TGTGCCATCAGTGACCCAAGTCGTGGTGGGGCTCTTACTAGCACAGATACGCAGTATTTT.

This clonotype appeared a few times. This chain links TRBV20-1 with TRBJ1-5, with TRBD1 as a possible D gene (6 bases). This CDR3 contains 15 residues. Germline-derived CDR1 and CDR2 are DFQATT and SNEGSKA (reference sequence). V shed 3 bases and J shed 6 bases, with 18 bases lying between them. The CDR3: CSASKGGGEGQPQHF. The CDR3 nucleotides are TGCAGTGCTAGTAAGGGGGGGGGCGAAGGTCAGCCCCAGCATTTT.

In its sample, this clonotype was seen a few times. J is TRBJ1-2 and V is TRBV6-5; no firm D call. CDR3 length equals 14 residues. Deletions cut 2 bases from V and 4 bases from J, with 11 bases between. Looked up from germline, CDR1 is MNHEY and CDR2 is SVGAGI. CDR3 in amino acids: CASSYPESSYGYTF. In DNA form, the CDR3 reads TGTGCCAGCAGTTACCCCGAAAGTAGCTATGGCTACACCTTC.

The chain uses TRBV5-6 and TRBJ1-2; D ambiguous. The CDR3 contains 13 residues. Deletions cut 2 bases from V and 0 bases from J, with 5 bases between. Germline CDR1 reads SGHDT; CDR2 reads YYEEEE. CDR3 region: CASSLVANYGYTF. The CDR3 DNA reads TGTGCCAGCAGCTTAGTCGCTAACTATGGCTACACCTTC.

This clonotype was detected a few times. V and J are TRBV19 and TRBJ1-2; D is uncertain. Looked up from germline, CDR1 is LNHDA and CDR2 is SQIVND (reference sequence). This CDR3 is built from 13 residues. Trimming cost V 0 bases and J 4 bases, with 6 bases left between them. CDR3 loop: CASSIDPAYGYTF. In nucleotides, the CDR3 is TGTGCCAGTAGTATAGACCCCGCCTATGGCTACACCTTC.

The rearrangement joins TRBV21-1 to TRBJ1-4; the table's D call, TRBD1, was not checked against the DNA. TRBV21-1 is termed a pseudogene. The CDR3 loop spans 17 amino acids. The CDR3 DNA sequence: TGTGCCAGCAGCAAAGAAGGGGGGACCCTAAGGGGTGAAAAACTGTTTTTT. Amino acid sequence: CASSKEGGTLRGEKLFF.

This clonotype was counted only a few times. The chain links TRBV30 to TRBJ2-5; D tentatively reads TRBD1 or TRBD2 (6 bases each). The CDR3 sequence is 15 residues long. Trimming shortened V by 3 bases and J by 0 bases, and 14 bases separated the two germline ends. Per germline, CDR1 GTSNPN and CDR2 SVGIG (reference sequence). CDR3 sequence reads: CAWRGLGGYQETQYF. CDR3 DNA: TGTGCCTGGAGGGGCCTCGGGGGCTACCAAGAGACCCAGTACTTC. Drawing the rest from reference TRBV30 and TRBJ2-5, the complete variable domain is SQTIHQWPATLVQPVGSPLSLECTVEGTSNPNLYWYRQAAGRGLQLLFYSVGIGQISSEVPQNLSASRPQDRQFILSSKKLLLSDSGFYLCAWRGLGGYQETQYFGPGTRLLVL.

This clonotype appeared a few times. CDR3 protein: CASSRSWGETQYF. DNA for the CDR3: TGTGCCAGCAGCCGGTCCTGGGGAGAGACCCAGTACTTC. V is TRBV7-3 and J is TRBJ2-5; no clear D. The CDR3 loop spans 13 amino acids. V was pared by 5 bases and J by 4 bases, with 11 bases between. Germline V CDR1 and CDR2: SGHTA, FQGTGA.

The chain recombines TRBV28 with TRBJ1-2; unclear D gene. Between the trimmed V and J ends, which lost 6 bases and 7 bases, there was a span of 9 bases. CDR3 length: 11 residues. Germline CDR1 reads MDHEN; CDR2 reads SYDVKM. CDR3 sequence: CASSPRGGYTF. CDR3 nucleotides: TGTGCCAGCAGCCCAAGAGGTGGCTACACCTTC.

This clonotype was seen a few times. The chain uses TRBV7-2 and TRBJ2-5, with D possibly being TRBD1 or TRBD2 (5 bases each). The germline V gene has CDR1 SGHTA and CDR2 FQGNSA. V shed 10 bases and J shed 7 bases, with 22 bases lying between them. The CDR3 length is 14 residues. The CDR3 protein is CATSNARGTGTQYF. The CDR3 DNA reads as TGTGCCACCTCCAATGCCCGGGGTACAGGGACCCAGTACTTC.

The V gene is TRBV3-1, the J gene TRBJ1-1; D may be TRBD1 (6 bases). Germline V gene lookup returns CDR1 LGHDT and CDR2 YNNKEL (reference sequence). CDR3 length: 13 amino acids. V lost 6 bases, J lost 2 bases, and 10 bases lay in between. In DNA form, the CDR3 reads TGTGCCAGCAGTTGGGACATAAACACTGAAGCTTTCTTT. Translated: CASSWDINTEAFF.

There are a few counts of this clonotype. The V call is TRBV5-1, the J call TRBJ1-2; 8 bases fit TRBD1. The CDR3 spans 16 residues. Germline V gene lookup returns CDR1 SGHRS and CDR2 YFSETQ. Trimming took 1 base from V and 4 from J; bases not matched to a gene: 9. The CDR3 sequence is CASSLRDRPPGYGYTF. CDR3 bases: TGCGCCAGCAGCTTGAGGGACAGGCCCCCTGGCTATGGCTACACCTTC.

The chain links TRBV5-4 to TRBJ1-1; D might be TRBD1 (6 bases). CDR3 length: 15 amino acids. The germline CDR1 and CDR2 sequences are SGHNT and YYREEE (reference sequence). Between the trimmed V and J ends, which lost 1 base and 2 bases, there was a span of 12 bases. The CDR3 loop reads CASSLPGATNTEAFF. The CDR3 DNA reads TGTGCCAGCAGCTTGCCAGGGGCCACAAACACTGAAGCTTTCTTT.

This chain connects TRBV10-3 to TRBJ1-1; D uncertain. Per the germline V gene, CDR1 is ENHRY and CDR2 is SYGVKD. The CDR3 totals 17 residues. V lost 3 bases and J lost 0, with 17 bases in between. CDR3 sequence (DNA): TGTGCCATCAGTGATCGCTTAGTCTCGGGAATGAACACTGAAGCTTTCTTT. As protein: CAISDRLVSGMNTEAFF.

The chain has TRBV5-3 and TRBJ2-7; D perhaps matches TRBD2 (6 bases). TRBV5-3 is filed as an ORF, its function uncertain. The CDR3 is 13 residues long. Trimming removed 2 bases at V and 7 bases at J, with 13 bases between. CDR3 amino acids: CARSFRGSREQYF. The CDR3, as DNA: TGTGCCAGAAGCTTCCGGGGGTCGCGAGAGCAGTACTTC.

The chain combines TRBV7-9 with TRBJ2-1; 12 bases agree with TRBD1. The germline gives CDR1 SEHNR, CDR2 FQNEAQ (reference sequence). The CDR3 length is 15 residues. V was pared by 4 bases and J by 8 bases, with 6 bases of the junction left unmatched. CDR3 sequence: CASSSSGTGGYEQFF. The DNA for the CDR3 is TGTGCCAGCAGCTCCTCCGGGACAGGGGGCTATGAGCAGTTCTTC.

This clonotype was picked up a small number of times. The V call is TRBV19, the J call TRBJ2-3, with 9 bases matching TRBD2. Germline V CDR1 and CDR2: LNHDA, SQIVND (reference sequence). The CDR3 is 14 amino acids. V gave up 5 bases and J gave up 5 bases; unmatched junction bases: 5. CDR3 residues: CASSARGGRDTQYF. CDR3 coding DNA: TGTGCCAGTAGTGCGCGGGGGGGCAGAGATACGCAGTATTTT. Drawing the rest from reference TRBV19 and TRBJ2-3, the complete variable domain is DGGITQSPKYLFRKEGQNVTLSCEQNLNHDAMYWYRQDPGQGLRLIYYSQIVNDFQKGDIAEGYSVSREKKESFPLTVTSAQKNPTAFYLCASSARGGRDTQYFGPGTRLTVL.

The V and J genes are TRBV6-1 and TRBJ1-5; possible D gene TRBD1, 6 bases. V was cut by 8 bases and J by 6 bases, with 17 bases left in between. The germline V gene encodes CDR1 MNHNS and CDR2 SASEGT. The CDR3 covers 14 residues. The CDR3 sequence is CASGDTGLTQPQHF. The CDR3 nucleotides read TGTGCCAGCGGAGATACAGGGTTAACTCAGCCCCAGCATTTT.

J is TRBJ1-2 and V is TRBV12-3 or TRBV12-4; TRBD1 matches at 7 bases. The CDR3 sequence is 14 residues long. J gave up 7 bases and V 5 bases, and 10 bases lay outside the gene matches. DNA for the CDR3: TGTGCCAGCAGTCCGTCCTCAGGGGGGAGTGGCTACACCTTC. It codes for CASSPSSGGSGYTF.

This clonotype came up a few times. The gene calls are TRBV19 and TRBJ2-1; D is unresolved. CDR1 LNHDA and CDR2 SQIVND come from the germline V gene (reference sequence). The CDR3 totals 14 residues. V was cut by 3 bases and J by 1 base, with 7 bases left in between. CDR3 protein: CASSMSVSYNEQFF. The CDR3 bases are TGTGCCAGTAGTATGAGCGTTTCCTACAATGAGCAGTTCTTC.

This chain links TRBV4-1 with TRBJ2-1; 9 nucleotides line up with TRBD2. V trimming: 0 bases; J trimming: 6 bases; junction bases outside the gene matches: 3. CDR3 length: 15 residues. From germline, CDR1 is MGHRA and CDR2 YSYEKL. The DNA of the CDR3 is TGCGCCAGCAGCCAAGAGAGCGGGGGGCTCAATGAGCAGTTCTTC. This gives the protein CASSQESGGLNEQFF.

The chain couples TRBV7-3 to TRBJ1-1, with a weak D call TRBD1 (5 bases). V lost 5 bases, J lost 0 bases, and 13 bases lay in between. CDR3 length: 15 residues. Germline V CDR1 and CDR2: SGHTA, FQGTGA. The CDR3: CASSLGTVVNTEAFF. The CDR3 DNA is TGTGCCAGCAGCCTCGGGACGGTTGTGAACACTGAAGCTTTCTTT.

The V gene is TRBV7-7, the J gene TRBJ2-1; TRBD1 matches at 7 bases. The V gene end was trimmed by 4 bases and the J gene end by 1 base; junction bases not matched to a gene: 16. The CDR3 contains 19 residues. Per germline, CDR1 SSHAT and CDR2 FNYEAQ (reference sequence). The CDR3 spells CASSSTYTRDSLSYNEQFF. CDR3 bases: TGTGCCAGCAGCTCCACTTACACACGGGACAGCCTATCCTACAATGAGCAGTTCTTC.